This T cell receptor beta chain came from a study of blood T cells in healthy people across ages. This clonotype was counted ten times or more. The CDR3 is made up of 15 amino acids. Germline V CDR1 and CDR2: SGHTA, FQGNSA. The V gene lost 1 base and the J gene lost 4 bases, with 14 bases spanning the gap. A second roughly 6 to 11 cycle PCR used barcoded and J-beta primers. TCRdb passed the 5' RACE reads through MiXCR, listing each CDR3 protein once. Of hundreds of thousands of distinct CDR3 sequences listed, more than 25% are singletons. This clonotype was obtained from an elderly woman in good health. The chain carries TRBV7-2 and TRBJ2-7; possible D gene TRBD1, 5 bases. Sequencing input: blood. The CDR3 loop is CASSLEGRVLYEQYF. In DNA, the CDR3 is TGTGCCAGCAGCTTAGAAGGCAGGGTTCTTTACGAGCAGTACTTC.